This T cell receptor (beta chain) was identified during a study of shared clonotypes between healthy human individuals. The naive CD8 subset, CD45RO-negative cells positively selected for CCR7, excluded terminally differentiated effector memory CD45RA+ cells. The data were produced by immunoSEQ multiplex PCR, yet TCRdb's version contains in-frame clones alone and is incomplete. Here the sample spans about 820,000 clones, more than 85% being singletons. Trimming removed 5 bases from V and 1 base from J, with 16 bases in between. The CDR3 runs 16 residues. Germline V lookup: CDR1 LNHDA, CDR2 SQIVND (reference sequence).

The receptor was derived from a man in his thirties or forties in good health. The material sequenced was naive CD8+ T cells sorted from blood. The gene calls are TRBV19 and TRBJ2-3; possibly TRBD2 for D (6 bases). The CDR3: CASSPGVAEGTDTQYF. CDR3 bases: TGTGCCAGTAGTCCCGGGGTAGCGGAAGGCACAGATACGCAGTATTTT. Together with reference TRBV19 and TRBJ2-3, the CDR3 gives the full variable domain: DGGITQSPKYLFRKEGQNVTLSCEQNLNHDAMYWYRQDPGQGLRLIYYSQIVNDFQKGDIAEGYSVSREKKESFPLTVTSAQKNPTAFYLCASSPGVAEGTDTQYFGPGTRLTVL.